The clone carrying this TCR beta chain appeared once. Its antigen is still unknown. A split of CD4+ cells into CD45RA+ naive and CD45RA-negative memory subsets was performed. For each subset, genomic DNA was distributed in equal portions over several immunoSEQ plates. Clones were read by immunoSEQ multiplex PCR, and TCRdb kept only the in-frame ones, dropping some. The sample gives roughly 1,500,000 clones, 97% to 99% of which show up once; 0.36% is in the top ten. There are 12 residues in the CDR3. The germline CDR1 and CDR2 sequences are SNHLY and FYNNEI. V lost 3 bases to trimming and J lost 7 bases, with 9 bases between them. This sample is part of a study of shared clonotypes between healthy human individuals. Notes on the study in general: Genetic and exposure-history diversity was limited by the small donor number. Sharing across four donors was highest in naive CD4 (around 5%) and lowest in memory CD8 (0.4%).

The chain recombines TRBV2 with TRBJ1-2; D gene uncertain. The sequencing sample was made of naive CD4+ T cells sorted from blood. Subset described: CD45RA+ positively selected. This TCR came from a man aged 30 to 39 in good health. This CDR3 reads CASSETPVGYTF. Here the CDR3 DNA reads TGTGCCAGCAGTGAGACCCCAGTTGGCTACACCTTC.